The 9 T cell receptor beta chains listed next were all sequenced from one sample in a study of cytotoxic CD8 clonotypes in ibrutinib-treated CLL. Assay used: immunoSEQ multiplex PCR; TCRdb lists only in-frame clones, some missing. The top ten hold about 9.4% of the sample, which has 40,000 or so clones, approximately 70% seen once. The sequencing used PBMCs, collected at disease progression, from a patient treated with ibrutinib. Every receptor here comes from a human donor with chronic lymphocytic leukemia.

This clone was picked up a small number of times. CDR3 sequence: CASSLEIGFPAFF. CDR3 sequence (DNA): TGCGCCAGCAGCTTGGAGATCGGATTTCCGGCTTTCTTT. The genes are TRBV5-1 and TRBJ1-1; D is ambiguous. V was clipped by 0 bases and J by 11 bases, with 14 bases between them. The CDR3 sequence is 13 residues long. Germline CDR1 is SGHRS and CDR2 is YFSETQ. The full variable domain, with the rest looked up from reference TRBV5-1 and TRBJ1-1, is KAGVTQTPRYLIKTRGQQVTLSCSPISGHRSVSWYQQTPGQGLQFLFEYFSETQRNKGNFPGRFSGRQFSNSRSEMNVSTLELGDSALYLCASSLEIGFPAFFGQGTRLTVV.

CDR3 residues: CASSFGRNYEQYF. The CDR3 nucleotides are TGTGCCAGCAGCTTTGGACGGAACTACGAGCAGTACTTC. The V call is TRBV7-2, the J call TRBJ2-7; D remains ambiguous. Per the germline V gene, CDR1 is SGHTA and CDR2 is FQGNSA. V lost 3 bases and J lost 3, with 9 bases in between. CDR3 length: 13 residues.

The CDR3 nucleotides are TGTGCCAGCAGTGGTCCTCCCAGGGACCCAACTAATGAAAAACTGTTTTTT. This encodes CASSGPPRDPTNEKLFF. This chain uses TRBV6-1 with TRBJ1-4, with D possibly TRBD1 on 5 matching bases. The CDR3 runs 17 residues. Trimming took 4 bases from V and 0 from J, leaving 15 bases between them. The V gene's germline CDR1 is MNHNS and CDR2 SASEGT.

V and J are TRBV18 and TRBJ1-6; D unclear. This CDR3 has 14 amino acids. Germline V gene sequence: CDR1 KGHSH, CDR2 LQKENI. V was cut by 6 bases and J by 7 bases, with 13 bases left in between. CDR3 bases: TGTGCCAGCTCCCCAGAGGGAGACAATTCACCCCTCCACTTT. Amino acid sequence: CASSPEGDNSPLHF.

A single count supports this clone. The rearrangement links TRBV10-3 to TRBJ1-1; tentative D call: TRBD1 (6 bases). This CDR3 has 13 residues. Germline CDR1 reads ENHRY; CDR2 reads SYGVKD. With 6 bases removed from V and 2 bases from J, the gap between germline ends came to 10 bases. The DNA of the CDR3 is TGTGCCATCAGAGACAGGACCAACACTGAAGCTTTCTTT. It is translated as CAIRDRTNTEAFF.

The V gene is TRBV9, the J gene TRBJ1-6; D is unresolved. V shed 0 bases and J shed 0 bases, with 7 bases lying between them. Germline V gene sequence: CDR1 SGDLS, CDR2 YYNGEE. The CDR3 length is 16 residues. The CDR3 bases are TGTGCCAGCAGCGTAGGGTTGAGCTCCTATAATTCACCCCTCCACTTT. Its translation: CASSVGLSSYNSPLHF.

The CDR3 bases are TGTGCCAGCAGGGGATCGAACACCGGGGAGCTGTTTTTT. It encodes CASRGSNTGELFF. The chain carries TRBV28 and TRBJ2-2; D uncertain. Germline values: CDR1 MDHEN, CDR2 SYDVKM. V shed 6 bases and J shed 0 bases, with 5 bases lying between them. This CDR3 spans 13 amino acids.

The CDR3 nucleotides are TGCGCCAGCAGTGACGCGGGGGCGAGTTATGGCTACACCTTC. This encodes CASSDAGASYGYTF. V gene TRBV10-2 combines with J gene TRBJ1-2, with a possible D match to TRBD1 (6 bases). CDR3 length equals 14 residues. CDR1 WSHSY and CDR2 SAAADI come from the germline V gene. V lost 3 bases to trimming and J lost 5 bases, with 13 bases between them.

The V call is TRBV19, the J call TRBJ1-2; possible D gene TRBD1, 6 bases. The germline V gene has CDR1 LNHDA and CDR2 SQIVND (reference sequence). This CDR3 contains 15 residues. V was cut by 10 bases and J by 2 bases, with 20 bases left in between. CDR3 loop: CATRGQPHLNYGYTF. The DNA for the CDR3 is TGTGCCACCCGAGGACAGCCACATTTAAACTATGGCTACACCTTC.